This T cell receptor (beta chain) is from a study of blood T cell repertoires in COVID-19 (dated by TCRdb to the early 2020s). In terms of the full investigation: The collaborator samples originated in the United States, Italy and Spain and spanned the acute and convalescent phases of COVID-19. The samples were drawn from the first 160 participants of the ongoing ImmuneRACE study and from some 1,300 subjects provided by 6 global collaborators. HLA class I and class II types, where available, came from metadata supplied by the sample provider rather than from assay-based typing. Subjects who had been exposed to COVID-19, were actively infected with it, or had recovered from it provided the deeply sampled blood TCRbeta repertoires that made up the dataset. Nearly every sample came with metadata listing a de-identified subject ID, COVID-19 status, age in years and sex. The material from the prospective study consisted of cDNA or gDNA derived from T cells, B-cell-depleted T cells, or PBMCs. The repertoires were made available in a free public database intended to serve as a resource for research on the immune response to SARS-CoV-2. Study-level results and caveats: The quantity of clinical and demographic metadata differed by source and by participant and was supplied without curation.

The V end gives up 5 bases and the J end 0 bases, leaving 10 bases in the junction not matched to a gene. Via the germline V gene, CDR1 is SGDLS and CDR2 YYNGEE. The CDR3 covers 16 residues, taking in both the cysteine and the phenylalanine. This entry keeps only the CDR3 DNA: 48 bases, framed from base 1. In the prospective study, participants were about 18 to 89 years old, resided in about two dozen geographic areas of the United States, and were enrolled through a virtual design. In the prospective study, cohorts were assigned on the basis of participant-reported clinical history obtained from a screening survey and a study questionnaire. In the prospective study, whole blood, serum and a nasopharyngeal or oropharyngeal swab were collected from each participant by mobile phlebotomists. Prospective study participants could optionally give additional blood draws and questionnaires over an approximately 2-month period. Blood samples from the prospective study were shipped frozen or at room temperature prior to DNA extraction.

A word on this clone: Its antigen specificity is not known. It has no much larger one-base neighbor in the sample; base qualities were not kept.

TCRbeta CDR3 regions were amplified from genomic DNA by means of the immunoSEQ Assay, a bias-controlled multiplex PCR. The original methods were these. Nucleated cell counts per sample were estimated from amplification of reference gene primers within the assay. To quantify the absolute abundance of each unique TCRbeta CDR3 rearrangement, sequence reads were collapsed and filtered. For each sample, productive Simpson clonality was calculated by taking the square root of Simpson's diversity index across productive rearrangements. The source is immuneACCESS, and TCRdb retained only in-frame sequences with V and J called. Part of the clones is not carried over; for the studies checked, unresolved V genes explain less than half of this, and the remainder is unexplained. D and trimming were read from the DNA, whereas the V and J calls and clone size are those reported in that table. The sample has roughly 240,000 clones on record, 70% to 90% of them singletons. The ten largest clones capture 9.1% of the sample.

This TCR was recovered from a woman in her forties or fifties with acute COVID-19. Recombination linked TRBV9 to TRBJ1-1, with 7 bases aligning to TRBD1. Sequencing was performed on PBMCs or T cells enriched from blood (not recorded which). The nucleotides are TGTGCCAGCAGGGGAGGTCCGGGACAGCTGAACACTGAAGCTTTCTTT. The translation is CASRGGPGQLNTEAFF.